Listed below are T cell receptor beta chains from one sample, sequenced in a study of regulatory T cells in long-lasting Graves disease. Each CDR3 protein gets one entry after TCRdb re-called the multiplex PCR reads with MiXCR. The data hold 200,000 to 250,000 distinct CDR3 sequences, with about 17% observed a single time. Specimen: peripheral blood mononuclear cells (PBMCs), collected at new diagnosis, from a patient treated with antithyroid drugs. The receptors stem from a female donor with Graves disease. CDR3s include the opening cysteine and the closing phenylalanine or tryptophan. A D gene is named only where the DNA matches it firmly. Size is omitted from some rows. Given values are once, few, many or a class for expanded clones.

len: 14; v_gene: TRBV2; d_gene: -; j_gene: TRBJ1-2; abundance: many; CDR3aa: CASSDGVGGYGYTF; CDR3nt: TGTGCCAGCAGTGACGGTGTGGGGGGCTATGGCTACACCTTC
len: 15; v_gene: TRBV10-3; d_gene: TRBD2; j_gene: TRBJ2-3; abundance: many; CDR3aa: CAISESASGGDTQYF; CDR3nt: TGTGCCATCAGTGAGTCCGCCAGCGGGGGAGATACGCAGTATTTT
len: 14; v_gene: TRBV11-2; d_gene: TRBD2; j_gene: TRBJ2-7; abundance: once; CDR3aa: CASSLLAGGPEQYF; CDR3nt: TGTGCCAGCAGCTTACTAGCGGGAGGGCCTGAGCAGTACTTC
len: 15; v_gene: TRBV2; d_gene: TRBD1; j_gene: TRBJ1-5; abundance: many; CDR3aa: CASSLTGSSNQPQHF; CDR3nt: TGTGCCAGCAGTCTGACAGGGAGTAGCAATCAGCCCCAGCATTTT
len: 18; v_gene: TRBV9; d_gene: TRBD2; j_gene: TRBJ2-7; abundance: few; CDR3aa: CASSVEGTSGKPNYEQYF; CDR3nt: TGTGCCAGCAGCGTAGAGGGGACTAGCGGGAAGCCGAACTACGAGCAGTACTTC
len: 12; v_gene: TRBV12-3/TRBV12-4; d_gene: TRBD1; j_gene: TRBJ2-7; abundance: -; CDR3aa: CASSWGQDEQYF; CDR3nt: TGTGCCAGCAGTTGGGGACAGGACGAGCAGTACTTC
len: 14; v_gene: TRBV11-3; d_gene: -; j_gene: TRBJ2-2; abundance: many; CDR3aa: CASSLEIQAGELFF; CDR3nt: TGTGCCAGCAGCTTAGAGATACAGGCAGGGGAGCTGTTTTTT
len: 19; v_gene: TRBV9; d_gene: TRBD2; j_gene: TRBJ2-7; abundance: -; CDR3aa: CASSVSVGASGRAGYEQYF; CDR3nt: TGTGCCAGCAGCGTTTCCGTGGGGGCTAGCGGGAGGGCCGGGTACGAGCAGTACTTC
len: 13; v_gene: TRBV6-2/TRBV6-3; d_gene: -; j_gene: TRBJ2-5; abundance: many; CDR3aa: CASSNFQQETQYF; CDR3nt: TGTGCCAGCAGTAATTTCCAGCAAGAGACCCAGTACTTC
len: 15; v_gene: TRBV10-3; d_gene: -; j_gene: TRBJ1-4; abundance: many; CDR3aa: CAISEGSLSDEKLFF; CDR3nt: TGTGCCATCAGTGAGGGGAGCCTGTCGGATGAAAAACTGTTTTTT
len: 15; v_gene: TRBV11-2; d_gene: -; j_gene: TRBJ2-2; abundance: many; CDR3aa: CASSFGAGVSGELFF; CDR3nt: TGTGCCAGCAGCTTTGGGGCGGGCGTATCCGGGGAGCTGTTTTTT
len: 15; v_gene: TRBV5-8; d_gene: -; j_gene: TRBJ2-2; abundance: many; CDR3aa: CASSLPGLVGGELFF; CDR3nt: TGTGCCAGCAGCTTGCCAGGGTTAGTCGGCGGGGAGCTGTTTTTT
len: 16; v_gene: TRBV3-1; d_gene: TRBD1; j_gene: TRBJ1-1; abundance: many; CDR3aa: CASSHPSDRSNTEAFF; CDR3nt: TGTGCCAGCAGCCACCCTTCGGACAGGTCGAACACTGAAGCTTTCTTT
len: 14; v_gene: TRBV10-3; d_gene: -; j_gene: TRBJ1-2; abundance: many; CDR3aa: CAISGEPADYGYTF; CDR3nt: TGTGCCATCAGTGGGGAGCCTGCGGACTATGGCTACACCTTC
len: 16; v_gene: TRBV13; d_gene: -; j_gene: TRBJ2-6; abundance: many; CDR3aa: CASSLGFGSGANVLTF; CDR3nt: TGTGCCAGCAGCTTAGGTTTTGGGTCTGGGGCCAACGTCCTGACTTTC
len: 11; v_gene: TRBV12-5; d_gene: -; j_gene: TRBJ2-7; abundance: many; CDR3aa: CASGSVPEQYF; CDR3nt: TGTGCTAGTGGTTCCGTCCCGGAGCAGTACTTC
len: 15; v_gene: TRBV12-3/TRBV12-4; d_gene: TRBD1; j_gene: TRBJ1-2; abundance: many; CDR3aa: CASSAEAGQGYGYTF; CDR3nt: TGTGCCAGCAGTGCCGAAGCGGGACAGGGCTATGGCTACACCTTC
len: 14; v_gene: TRBV9; d_gene: TRBD1; j_gene: TRBJ2-5; abundance: few; CDR3aa: CASSVEGGTETQYF; CDR3nt: TGTGCCAGCAGCGTAGAAGGGGGCACGGAGACCCAGTACTTC
len: 16; v_gene: TRBV7-9; d_gene: TRBD1; j_gene: TRBJ2-7; abundance: many; CDR3aa: CASSLGWDRRASEQYF; CDR3nt: TGTGCCAGCAGCTTAGGGTGGGACAGGCGGGCATCCGAGCAGTACTTC
len: 12; v_gene: TRBV5-5; d_gene: -; j_gene: TRBJ1-2; abundance: -; CDR3aa: CAGPRINYGYTF; CDR3nt: TGTGCCGGACCAAGGATTAACTATGGCTACACCTTC
len: 13; v_gene: TRBV10-1; d_gene: -; j_gene: TRBJ1-5; abundance: many; CDR3aa: CASSETGNQPQHF; CDR3nt: TGCGCCAGCAGTGAGACGGGCAATCAGCCCCAGCATTTT
len: 17; v_gene: TRBV20-1; d_gene: TRBD1; j_gene: TRBJ1-5; abundance: many; CDR3aa: CSAKAGQGFYSNQPQHF; CDR3nt: TGCAGTGCCAAGGCCGGACAGGGCTTCTATAGCAATCAGCCCCAGCATTTT
len: 14; v_gene: TRBV11-2; d_gene: TRBD1; j_gene: TRBJ2-7; abundance: -; CDR3aa: CASSQTGGGDEQYF; CDR3nt: TGTGCCAGCAGCCAGACAGGGGGCGGCGACGAGCAGTACTTC
len: 13; v_gene: TRBV15; d_gene: -; j_gene: TRBJ1-2; abundance: -; CDR3aa: CATSREEGDGYTF; CDR3nt: TGTGCCACCAGCAGAGAGGAAGGTGATGGCTACACCTTC
len: 13; v_gene: TRBV15; d_gene: -; j_gene: TRBJ2-5; abundance: many; CDR3aa: CATSRDPTETQYF; CDR3nt: TGTGCCACCAGCAGAGATCCCACCGAGACCCAGTACTTC
len: 14; v_gene: TRBV5-1; d_gene: -; j_gene: TRBJ1-1; abundance: -; CDR3aa: CASSSQKPYTEAFF; CDR3nt: TGCGCCAGCAGCTCGCAGAAACCCTACACTGAAGCTTTCTTT